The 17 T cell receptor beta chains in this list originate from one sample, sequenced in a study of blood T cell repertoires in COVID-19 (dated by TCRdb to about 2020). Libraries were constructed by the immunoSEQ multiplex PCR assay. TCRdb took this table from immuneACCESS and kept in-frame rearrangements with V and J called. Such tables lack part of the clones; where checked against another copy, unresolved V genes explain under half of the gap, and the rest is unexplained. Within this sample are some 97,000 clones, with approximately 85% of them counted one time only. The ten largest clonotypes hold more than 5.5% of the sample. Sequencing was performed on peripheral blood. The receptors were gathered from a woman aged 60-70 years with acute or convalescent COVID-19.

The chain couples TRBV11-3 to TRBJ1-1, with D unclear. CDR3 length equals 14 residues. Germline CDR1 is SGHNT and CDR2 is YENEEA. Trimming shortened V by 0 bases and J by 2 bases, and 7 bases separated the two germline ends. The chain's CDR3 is CASSLDPVNTEAFF. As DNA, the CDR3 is TGTGCCAGCAGCTTAGACCCAGTAAACACTGAAGCTTTCTTT.

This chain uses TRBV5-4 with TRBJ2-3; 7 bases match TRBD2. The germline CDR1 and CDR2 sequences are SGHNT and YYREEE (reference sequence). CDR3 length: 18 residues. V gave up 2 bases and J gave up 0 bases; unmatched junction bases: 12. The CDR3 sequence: CASSFWGRARISTDTQYF. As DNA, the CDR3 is TGTGCCAGCAGCTTCTGGGGGAGGGCCCGAATTAGCACAGATACGCAGTATTTT.

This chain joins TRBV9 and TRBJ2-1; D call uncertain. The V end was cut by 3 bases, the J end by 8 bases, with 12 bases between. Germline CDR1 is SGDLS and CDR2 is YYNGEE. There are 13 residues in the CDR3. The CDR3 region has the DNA TGTGCCAGCAGCGCCTACCTTCTGGATGAGCAGTTCTTC. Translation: CASSAYLLDEQFF.

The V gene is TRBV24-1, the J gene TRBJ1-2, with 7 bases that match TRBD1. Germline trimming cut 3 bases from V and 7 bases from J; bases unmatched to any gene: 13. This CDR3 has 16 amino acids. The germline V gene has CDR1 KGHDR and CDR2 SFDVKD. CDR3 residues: CATSDPYGQEVGGYTF. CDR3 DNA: TGTGCCACCAGTGATCCCTACGGACAGGAGGTTGGTGGCTACACCTTC.

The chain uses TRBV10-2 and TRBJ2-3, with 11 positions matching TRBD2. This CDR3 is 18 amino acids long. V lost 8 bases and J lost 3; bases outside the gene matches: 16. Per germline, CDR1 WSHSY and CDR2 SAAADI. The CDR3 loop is CASRHSWTSGSSTDTQYF. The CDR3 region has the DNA TGCGCCAGCCGCCACTCTTGGACTAGCGGGTCGTCTACAGATACGCAGTATTTT.

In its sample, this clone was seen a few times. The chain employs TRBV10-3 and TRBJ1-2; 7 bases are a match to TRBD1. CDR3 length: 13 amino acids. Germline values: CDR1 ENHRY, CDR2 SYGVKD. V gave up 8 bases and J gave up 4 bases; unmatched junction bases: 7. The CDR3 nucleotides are TGTGCCATCGGGCCAGGGGGTAGCTATGGCTACACCTTC. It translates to CAIGPGGSYGYTF.

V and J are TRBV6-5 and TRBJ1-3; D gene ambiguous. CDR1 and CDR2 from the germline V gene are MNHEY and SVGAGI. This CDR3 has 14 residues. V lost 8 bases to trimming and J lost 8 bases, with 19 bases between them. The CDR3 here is CASQTFFYGDTIYF. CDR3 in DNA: TGTGCCAGCCAGACTTTCTTTTACGGGGACACCATATATTTT.

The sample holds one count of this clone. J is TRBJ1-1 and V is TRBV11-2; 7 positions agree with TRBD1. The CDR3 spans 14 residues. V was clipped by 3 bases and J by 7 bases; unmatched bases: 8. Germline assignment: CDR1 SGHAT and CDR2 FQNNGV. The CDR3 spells CASSLAGTVFEAFF. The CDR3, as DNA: TGTGCCAGCAGCTTGGCCGGGACAGTATTTGAAGCTTTCTTT.

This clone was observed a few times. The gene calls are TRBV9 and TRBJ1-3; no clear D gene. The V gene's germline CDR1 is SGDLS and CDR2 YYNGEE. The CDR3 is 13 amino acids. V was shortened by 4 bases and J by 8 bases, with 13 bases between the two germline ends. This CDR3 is CASSPTVSDTIYF. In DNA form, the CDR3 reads TGTGCCAGCAGCCCCACCGTATCGGACACCATATATTTT.

The CDR3 sequence: CASGISELAGGGEQFF. CDR3 bases: TGTGCCAGCGGAATCAGCGAACTAGCGGGAGGGGGTGAGCAGTTCTTC. This rearrangement joins TRBV9 to TRBJ2-1, with TRBD2 identical over 13 bases. The CDR3 runs to 16 residues. The trim removed 7 bases at V and 9 bases at J, leaving 13 bases unmatched. CDR1 and CDR2 from the germline V gene are SGDLS and YYNGEE.

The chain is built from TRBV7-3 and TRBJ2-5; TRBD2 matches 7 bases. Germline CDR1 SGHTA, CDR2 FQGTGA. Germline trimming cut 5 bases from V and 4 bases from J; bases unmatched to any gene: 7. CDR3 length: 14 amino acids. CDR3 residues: CASSPVGGRETQYF. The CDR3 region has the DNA TGTGCCAGCAGCCCGGTGGGCGGGAGAGAGACCCAGTACTTC. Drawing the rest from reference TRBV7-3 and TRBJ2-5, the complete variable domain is GAGVSQTPSNKVTEKGKYVELRCDPISGHTALYWYRQSLGQGPEFLIYFQGTGAADDSGLPNDRFFAVRPEGSVSTLKIQRTERGDSAVYLCASSPVGGRETQYFGPGTRLLVL.

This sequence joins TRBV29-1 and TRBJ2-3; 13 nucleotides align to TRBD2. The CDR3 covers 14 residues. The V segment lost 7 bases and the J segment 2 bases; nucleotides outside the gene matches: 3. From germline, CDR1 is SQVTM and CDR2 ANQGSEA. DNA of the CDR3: TGCAGCGCCGGGACTAGCGGGGCCACAGATACGCAGTATTTT. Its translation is CSAGTSGATDTQYF.

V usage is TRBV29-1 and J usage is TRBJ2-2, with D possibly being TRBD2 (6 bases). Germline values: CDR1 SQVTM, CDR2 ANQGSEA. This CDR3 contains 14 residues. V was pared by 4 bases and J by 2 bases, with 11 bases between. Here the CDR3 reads CSVGLAVNTGELFF. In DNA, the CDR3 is TGCAGCGTTGGGTTAGCGGTTAACACCGGGGAGCTGTTTTTT.

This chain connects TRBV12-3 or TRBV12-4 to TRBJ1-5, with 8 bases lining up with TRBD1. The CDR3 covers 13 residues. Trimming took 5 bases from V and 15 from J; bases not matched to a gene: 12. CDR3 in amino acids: CASSPTQQGERHF. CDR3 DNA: TGTGCCAGCAGTCCCACACAACAGGGGGAAAGGCATTTT.

The CDR3 loop is CASSHLAGEAILKNIQYF. CDR3 bases: TGTGCCAGTAGTCATCTAGCGGGAGAAGCTATCTTGAAAAACATTCAGTACTTC. The chain is built from TRBV19 and TRBJ2-4; 10 nucleotides match TRBD2. The trim removed 5 bases at V and 4 bases at J, leaving 14 bases unmatched. Germline CDR1 and CDR2: LNHDA and SQIVND (reference sequence). The CDR3 totals 18 residues.

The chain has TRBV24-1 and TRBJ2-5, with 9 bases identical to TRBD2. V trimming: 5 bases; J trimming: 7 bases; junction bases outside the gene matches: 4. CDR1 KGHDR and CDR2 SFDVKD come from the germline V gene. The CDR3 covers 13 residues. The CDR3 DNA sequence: TGTGCCACCAGTGGTGCGGGAGGGGTGACCCAGTACTTC. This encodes CATSGAGGVTQYF.

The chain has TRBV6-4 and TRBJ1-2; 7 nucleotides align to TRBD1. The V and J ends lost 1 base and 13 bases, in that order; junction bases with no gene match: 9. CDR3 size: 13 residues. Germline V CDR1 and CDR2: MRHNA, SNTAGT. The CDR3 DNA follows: TGTGCCAGCAGTGACTGGACAGGTGGGAGTACCACCTTC. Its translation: CASSDWTGGSTTF.